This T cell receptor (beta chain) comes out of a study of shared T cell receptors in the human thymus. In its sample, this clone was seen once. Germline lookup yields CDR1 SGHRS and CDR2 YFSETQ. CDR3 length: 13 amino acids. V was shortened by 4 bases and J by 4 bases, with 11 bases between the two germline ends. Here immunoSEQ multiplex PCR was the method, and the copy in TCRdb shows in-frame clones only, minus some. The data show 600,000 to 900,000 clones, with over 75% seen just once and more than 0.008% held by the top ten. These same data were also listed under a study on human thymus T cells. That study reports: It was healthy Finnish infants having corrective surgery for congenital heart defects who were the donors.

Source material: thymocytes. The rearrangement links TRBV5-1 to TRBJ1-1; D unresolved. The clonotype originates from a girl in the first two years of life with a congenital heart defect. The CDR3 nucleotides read TGCGCCAGCAGCACACATTGGGCCACTGAAGCTTTCTTT. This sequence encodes CASSTHWATEAFF. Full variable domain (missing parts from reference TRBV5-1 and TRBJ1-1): KAGVTQTPRYLIKTRGQQVTLSCSPISGHRSVSWYQQTPGQGLQFLFEYFSETQRNKGNFPGRFSGRQFSNSRSEMNVSTLELGDSALYLCASSTHWATEAFFGQGTRLTVV.